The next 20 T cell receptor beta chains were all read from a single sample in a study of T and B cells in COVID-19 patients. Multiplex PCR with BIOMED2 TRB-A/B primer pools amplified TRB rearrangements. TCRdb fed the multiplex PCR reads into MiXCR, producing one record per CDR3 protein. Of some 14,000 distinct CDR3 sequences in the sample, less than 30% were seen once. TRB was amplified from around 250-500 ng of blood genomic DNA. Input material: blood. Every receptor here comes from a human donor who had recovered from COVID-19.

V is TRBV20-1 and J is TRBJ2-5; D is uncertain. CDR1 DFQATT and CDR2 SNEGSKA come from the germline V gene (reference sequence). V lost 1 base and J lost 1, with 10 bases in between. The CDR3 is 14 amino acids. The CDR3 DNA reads TGCAGTGCTAGAGGCGCGAGAACCCAAGAGACCCAGTACTTC. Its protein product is CSARGARTQETQYF.

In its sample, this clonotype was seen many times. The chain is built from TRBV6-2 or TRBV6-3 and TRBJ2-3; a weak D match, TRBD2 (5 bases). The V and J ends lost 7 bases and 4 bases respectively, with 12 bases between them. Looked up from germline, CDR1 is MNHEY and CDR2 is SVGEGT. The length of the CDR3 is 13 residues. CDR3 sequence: CASTSGGPDTQYF. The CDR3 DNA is TGTGCCAGCACGTCCGGAGGACCAGATACGCAGTATTTT.

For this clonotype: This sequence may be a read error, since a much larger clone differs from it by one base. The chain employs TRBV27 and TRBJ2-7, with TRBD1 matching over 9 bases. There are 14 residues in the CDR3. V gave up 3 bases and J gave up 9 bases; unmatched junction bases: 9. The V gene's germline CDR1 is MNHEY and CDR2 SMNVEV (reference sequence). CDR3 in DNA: TGTGCCAGCAGTTTCACAGGGGGCGAGGTGGTGCAGTACTTC. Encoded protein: CASSFTGGEVVQYF.

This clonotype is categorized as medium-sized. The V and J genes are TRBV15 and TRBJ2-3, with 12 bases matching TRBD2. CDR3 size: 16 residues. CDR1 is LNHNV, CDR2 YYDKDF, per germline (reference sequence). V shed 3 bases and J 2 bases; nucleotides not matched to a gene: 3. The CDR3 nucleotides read TGTGCCACCAGCAGTGGACTAGCGGGGCACACAGATACGCAGTATTTT. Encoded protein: CATSSGLAGHTDTQYF.

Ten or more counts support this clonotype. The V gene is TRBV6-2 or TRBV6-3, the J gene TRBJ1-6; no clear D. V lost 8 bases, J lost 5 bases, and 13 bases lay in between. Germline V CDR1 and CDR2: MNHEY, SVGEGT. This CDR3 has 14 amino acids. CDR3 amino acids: CASSQLDDNSPLHF. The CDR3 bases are TGTGCCAGCTCTCAACTCGATGATAATTCACCCCTCCACTTT.

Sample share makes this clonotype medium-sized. CDR3 bases: TGTGCCAGCAGCTCCGGGACTAGCGGGCTGAACACCGGGGAGCTGTTTTTT. Residues: CASSSGTSGLNTGELFF. The V and J genes are TRBV11-1 and TRBJ2-2; the match to TRBD2 covers 12 bases. Germline values: CDR1 SGHAT, CDR2 FQDESV (reference sequence). Germline trimming cut 4 bases from V and 1 base from J; bases unmatched to any gene: 4. This CDR3 has 17 residues.

In nucleotides, the CDR3 is TGTGCCAGCAGCCCGCAATGGGGGACTGAAGCTTTCTTT. This gives the protein CASSPQWGTEAFF. This sequence joins TRBV7-9 and TRBJ1-1; TRBD1 is a possible D gene (5 bases). The V end was cut by 5 bases, the J end by 5 bases, with 12 bases between. The CDR3 totals 13 residues. Per germline, CDR1 SEHNR and CDR2 FQNEAQ (reference sequence).

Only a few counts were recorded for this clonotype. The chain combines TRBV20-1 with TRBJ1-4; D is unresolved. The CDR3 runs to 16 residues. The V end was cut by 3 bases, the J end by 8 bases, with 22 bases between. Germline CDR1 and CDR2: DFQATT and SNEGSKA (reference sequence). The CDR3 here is CSASKVRSSAGEKLFF. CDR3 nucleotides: TGCAGTGCTAGTAAGGTTCGGAGTTCTGCGGGGGAAAAACTGTTTTTT.

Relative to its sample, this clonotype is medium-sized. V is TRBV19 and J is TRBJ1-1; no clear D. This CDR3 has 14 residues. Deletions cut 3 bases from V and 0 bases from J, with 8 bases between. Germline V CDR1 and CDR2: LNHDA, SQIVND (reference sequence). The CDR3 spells CASSIGRLNTEAFF. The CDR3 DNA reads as TGTGCCAGTAGTATCGGACGGCTGAACACTGAAGCTTTCTTT.

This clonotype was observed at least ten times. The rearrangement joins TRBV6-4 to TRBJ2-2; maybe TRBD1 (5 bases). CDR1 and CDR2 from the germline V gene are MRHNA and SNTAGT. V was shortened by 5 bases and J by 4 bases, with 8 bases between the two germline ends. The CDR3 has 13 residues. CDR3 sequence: CASSLDSTGELFF. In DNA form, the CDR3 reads TGTGCCAGCAGTCTCGACAGCACCGGGGAGCTGTTTTTT.

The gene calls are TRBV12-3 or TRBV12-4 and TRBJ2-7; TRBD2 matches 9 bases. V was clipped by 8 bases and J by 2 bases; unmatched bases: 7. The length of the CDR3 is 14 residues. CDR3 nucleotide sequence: TGTGCCAGCGGGCGGGGGGGCGTCCCCTACGAGCAGTACTTC. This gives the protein CASGRGGVPYEQYF.

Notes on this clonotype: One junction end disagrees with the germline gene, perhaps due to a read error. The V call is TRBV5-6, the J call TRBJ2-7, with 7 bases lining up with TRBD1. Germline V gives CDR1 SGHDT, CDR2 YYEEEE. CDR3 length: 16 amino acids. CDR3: CASSTWGRDSPYEQYF. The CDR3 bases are TGCGCCAGCAGCACCTGGGGCCGGGACAGCCCCTACGAGCAGTACTTC.

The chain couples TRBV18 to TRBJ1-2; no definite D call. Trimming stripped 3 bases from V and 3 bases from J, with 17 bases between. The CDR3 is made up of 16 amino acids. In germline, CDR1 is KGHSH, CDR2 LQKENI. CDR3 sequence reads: CASSPQLGGSYYGYTF. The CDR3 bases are TGTGCCAGCTCACCCCAACTGGGAGGAAGCTACTATGGCTACACCTTC. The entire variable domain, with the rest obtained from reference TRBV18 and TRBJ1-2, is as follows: NAGVMQNPRHLVRRRGQEARLRCSPMKGHSHVYWYRQLPEEGLKFMVYLQKENIIDESGMPKERFSAEFPKEGPSILRIQQVVRGDSAAYFCASSPQLGGSYYGYTFGSGTRLTVV.

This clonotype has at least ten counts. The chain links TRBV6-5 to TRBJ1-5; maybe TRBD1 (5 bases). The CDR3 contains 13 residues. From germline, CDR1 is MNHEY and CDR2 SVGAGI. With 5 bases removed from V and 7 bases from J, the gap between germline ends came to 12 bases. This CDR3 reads CASSEGRAQPQHF. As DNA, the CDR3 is TGTGCCAGCAGTGAGGGGCGGGCCCAGCCCCAGCATTTT.

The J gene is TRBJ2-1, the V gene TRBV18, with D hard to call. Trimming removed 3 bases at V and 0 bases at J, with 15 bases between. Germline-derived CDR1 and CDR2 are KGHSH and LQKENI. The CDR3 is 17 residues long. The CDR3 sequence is CASSPGALRSSYNEQFF. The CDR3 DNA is TGTGCCAGCTCACCGGGCGCACTAAGGAGCTCCTACAATGAGCAGTTCTTC.

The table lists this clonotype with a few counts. The CDR3, as DNA: TGTGCCAGCAGCTTGGACAGGGGGGCTGGCTACACCTTC. This translates into CASSLDRGAGYTF. This chain connects TRBV5-4 to TRBJ1-2; 8 bases align to TRBD1. The CDR3 is made up of 13 amino acids. Trimming at V came to 0 bases and at J to 7 bases, leaving 2 bases not matched to a gene. CDR1 is SGHNT and CDR2 is YYREEE in the germline V gene (reference sequence).

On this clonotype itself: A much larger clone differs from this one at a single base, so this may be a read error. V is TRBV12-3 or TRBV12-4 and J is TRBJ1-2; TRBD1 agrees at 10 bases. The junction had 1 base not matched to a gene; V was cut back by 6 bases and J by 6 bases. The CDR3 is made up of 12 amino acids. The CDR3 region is CASRGTGDGYTF. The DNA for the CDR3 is TGTGCCAGCAGGGGGACAGGGGATGGCTACACCTTC.

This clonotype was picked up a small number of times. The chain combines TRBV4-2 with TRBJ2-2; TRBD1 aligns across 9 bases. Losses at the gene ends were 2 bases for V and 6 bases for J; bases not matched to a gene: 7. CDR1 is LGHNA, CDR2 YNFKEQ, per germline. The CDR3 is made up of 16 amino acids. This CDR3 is CASSQLDRGGAGELFF. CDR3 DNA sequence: TGTGCCAGCAGCCAATTGGACAGGGGAGGTGCCGGGGAGCTGTTTTTT.

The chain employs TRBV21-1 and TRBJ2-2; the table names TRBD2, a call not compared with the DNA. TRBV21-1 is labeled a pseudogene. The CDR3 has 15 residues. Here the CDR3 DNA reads TGTGCCAGCAGCGGGTGGAGGGGAATCACCGGGGAGCTGTTTTTT. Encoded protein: CASSGWRGITGELFF.

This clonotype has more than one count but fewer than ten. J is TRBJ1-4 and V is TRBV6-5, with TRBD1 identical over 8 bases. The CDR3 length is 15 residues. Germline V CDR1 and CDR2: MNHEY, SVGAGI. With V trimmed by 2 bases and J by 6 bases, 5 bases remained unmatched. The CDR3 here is CASSYRDRFDEKLFF. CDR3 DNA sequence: TGTGCCAGCAGTTACCGGGACAGGTTCGATGAAAAACTGTTTTTT.